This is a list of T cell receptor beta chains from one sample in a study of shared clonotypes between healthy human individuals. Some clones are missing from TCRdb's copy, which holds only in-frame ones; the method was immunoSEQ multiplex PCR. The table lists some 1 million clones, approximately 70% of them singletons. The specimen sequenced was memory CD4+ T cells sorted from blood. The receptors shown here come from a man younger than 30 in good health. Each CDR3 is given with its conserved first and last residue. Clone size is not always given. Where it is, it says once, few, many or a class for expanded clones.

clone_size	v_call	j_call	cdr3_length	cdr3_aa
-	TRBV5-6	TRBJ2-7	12	CASSLNSYEQYF
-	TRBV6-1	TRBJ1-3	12	CASRGIGNTIYF
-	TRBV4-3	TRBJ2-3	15	CASSYRGWVTDTQYF
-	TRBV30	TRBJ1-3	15	CAWGHRGSAGNTIYF
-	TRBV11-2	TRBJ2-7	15	CASSLVSGGWSEQYF
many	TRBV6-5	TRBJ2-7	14	CASSALAGVYEQYF
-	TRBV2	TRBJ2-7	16	CASSVGRGVSSYEQYF
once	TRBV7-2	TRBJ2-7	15	CASSFDRGGHNEQYF
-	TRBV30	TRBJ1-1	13	CAWSVGGGTEAFF
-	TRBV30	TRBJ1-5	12	CAWSVGGQPQHF
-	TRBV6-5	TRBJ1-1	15	CASSSLIGGGTEAFF
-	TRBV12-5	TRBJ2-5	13	CASGTGGTETQYF
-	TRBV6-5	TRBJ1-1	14	CASSRTGLGTEAFF
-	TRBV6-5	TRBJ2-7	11	CASSYRYEQYF
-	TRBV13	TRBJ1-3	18	CASSFRYTDRGGGNTIYF
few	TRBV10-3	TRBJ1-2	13	CAISEDRAMGYTF
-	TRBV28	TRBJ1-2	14	CASRSGTGNYGYTF
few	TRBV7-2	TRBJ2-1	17	CASSLDRGSSSYNEQFF
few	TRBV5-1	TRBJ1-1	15	CASSPSTGLNTEAFF
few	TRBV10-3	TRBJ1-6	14	CAISLTGDNSPLHF
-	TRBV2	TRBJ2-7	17	CASSEGPGTSGTGEQYF
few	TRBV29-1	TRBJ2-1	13	CSHRDRVTNEQFF
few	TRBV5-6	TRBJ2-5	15	CASRLVGTGAETQYF
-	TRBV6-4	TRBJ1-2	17	CASSDSAGHLLGYGYTF
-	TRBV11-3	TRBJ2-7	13	CASSPGPSYEQYF
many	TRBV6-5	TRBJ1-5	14	CASSSGVGNQPQHF
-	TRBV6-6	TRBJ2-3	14	CASKDGGAGDTQYF
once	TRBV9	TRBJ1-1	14	CASSVGTTGSEAFF
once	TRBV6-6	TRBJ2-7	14	CASSLNLGSYEQYF
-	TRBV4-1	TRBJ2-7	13	CASSQRGGDEQYF
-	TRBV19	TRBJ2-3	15	CASSVGLAAGGTQYF
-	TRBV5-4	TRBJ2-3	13	CASSPGATDTQYF
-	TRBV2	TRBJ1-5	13	CASRGQGTWPQHF
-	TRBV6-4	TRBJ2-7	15	CASSRYRGPEREQYF
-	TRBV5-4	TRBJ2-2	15	CASTRDLTWGGELFF
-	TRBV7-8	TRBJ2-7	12	CASSLEQGQQYF
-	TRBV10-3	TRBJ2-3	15	CAISVLGTAADTQYF
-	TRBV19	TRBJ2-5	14	CASSQNLASETQYF
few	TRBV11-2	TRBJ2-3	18	CASSLGSGGELNTDTQYF
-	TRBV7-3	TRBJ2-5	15	CASSLMAASQETQYF
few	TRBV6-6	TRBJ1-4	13	CASSYLENEKLFF
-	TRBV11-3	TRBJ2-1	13	CASSSASGPEQFF
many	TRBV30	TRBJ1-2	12	CAWSVSVYGYTF
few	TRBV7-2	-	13	CASSNMGPYEQYF
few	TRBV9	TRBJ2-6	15	CASSVVAHGANVLTF
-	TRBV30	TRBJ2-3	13	CAWSTGFEDTQYF
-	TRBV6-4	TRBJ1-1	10	CAIVLNGAFF
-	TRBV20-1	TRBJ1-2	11	CSARDLEGYTF